One and the same sample provided the 4 T cell receptor beta chains below, sequenced in a study of CD8 T cells in ankylosing spondylitis. From the 5' RACE reads, TCRdb called clonotypes with MiXCR, one entry per CDR3 protein. The sample consists of 130,000 or so distinct CDR3 sequences, around 7% of them appearing once. Sequenced material: blood, either unsorted or a sorted T cell fraction (not recorded which). The receptors were gathered from a male donor with ankylosing spondylitis or in good health (not recorded which).

This clonotype was seen many times. The V call is TRBV10-3, the J call TRBJ2-2, with D perhaps TRBD1 or TRBD2 (5 bases each). V was trimmed by 9 bases and J by 7 bases, leaving 24 bases between them. From germline, CDR1 is ENHRY and CDR2 SYGVKD. The CDR3 is 16 amino acids. Written as DNA, the CDR3 is TGTGCCATTTTTATCCGGGACCCCGAAGGGGTCGGGGAGCTGTTTTTT. It yields the protein CAIFIRDPEGVGELFF.

This clonotype showed up many times. J is TRBJ1-1 and V is TRBV20-1; 7 bases match TRBD1. There are 12 residues in the CDR3. V trimming: 6 bases; J trimming: 7 bases; junction bases outside the gene matches: 8. The germline V gene has CDR1 DFQATT and CDR2 SNEGSKA (reference sequence). CDR3 sequence reads: CSARPPGGEAFF. CDR3 in DNA: TGCAGTGCCCGCCCCCCAGGGGGTGAAGCTTTCTTT.

With regard to this clonotype: Given a much more abundant clone one base away, this may be a read error. The gene calls are TRBV4-1 and TRBJ2-7, with TRBD2 identical over 10 bases. This CDR3 region has 16 residues. Germline CDR1 is MGHRA and CDR2 is YSYEKL. The CDR3 loop reads CASSQGTSGSSFEQYF. CDR3 DNA: TGCGCCAGCAGCCAAGGGACTAGCGGAAGCTCCTTCGAGCAGTACTTC.

This clonotype was detected ten times or more. The chain carries TRBV11-2 and TRBJ1-1, with 7 nucleotides matching TRBD1. The germline V gene has CDR1 SGHAT and CDR2 FQNNGV. Trimming cost V 7 bases and J 1 base; bases outside gene matches: 15. The CDR3 runs to 17 residues. The DNA for the CDR3 is TGTGCCAGCAAGGGTGCGGGAGCCGGGACAGCGAACACTGAAGCTTTCTTT. Translating gives CASKGAGAGTANTEAFF.